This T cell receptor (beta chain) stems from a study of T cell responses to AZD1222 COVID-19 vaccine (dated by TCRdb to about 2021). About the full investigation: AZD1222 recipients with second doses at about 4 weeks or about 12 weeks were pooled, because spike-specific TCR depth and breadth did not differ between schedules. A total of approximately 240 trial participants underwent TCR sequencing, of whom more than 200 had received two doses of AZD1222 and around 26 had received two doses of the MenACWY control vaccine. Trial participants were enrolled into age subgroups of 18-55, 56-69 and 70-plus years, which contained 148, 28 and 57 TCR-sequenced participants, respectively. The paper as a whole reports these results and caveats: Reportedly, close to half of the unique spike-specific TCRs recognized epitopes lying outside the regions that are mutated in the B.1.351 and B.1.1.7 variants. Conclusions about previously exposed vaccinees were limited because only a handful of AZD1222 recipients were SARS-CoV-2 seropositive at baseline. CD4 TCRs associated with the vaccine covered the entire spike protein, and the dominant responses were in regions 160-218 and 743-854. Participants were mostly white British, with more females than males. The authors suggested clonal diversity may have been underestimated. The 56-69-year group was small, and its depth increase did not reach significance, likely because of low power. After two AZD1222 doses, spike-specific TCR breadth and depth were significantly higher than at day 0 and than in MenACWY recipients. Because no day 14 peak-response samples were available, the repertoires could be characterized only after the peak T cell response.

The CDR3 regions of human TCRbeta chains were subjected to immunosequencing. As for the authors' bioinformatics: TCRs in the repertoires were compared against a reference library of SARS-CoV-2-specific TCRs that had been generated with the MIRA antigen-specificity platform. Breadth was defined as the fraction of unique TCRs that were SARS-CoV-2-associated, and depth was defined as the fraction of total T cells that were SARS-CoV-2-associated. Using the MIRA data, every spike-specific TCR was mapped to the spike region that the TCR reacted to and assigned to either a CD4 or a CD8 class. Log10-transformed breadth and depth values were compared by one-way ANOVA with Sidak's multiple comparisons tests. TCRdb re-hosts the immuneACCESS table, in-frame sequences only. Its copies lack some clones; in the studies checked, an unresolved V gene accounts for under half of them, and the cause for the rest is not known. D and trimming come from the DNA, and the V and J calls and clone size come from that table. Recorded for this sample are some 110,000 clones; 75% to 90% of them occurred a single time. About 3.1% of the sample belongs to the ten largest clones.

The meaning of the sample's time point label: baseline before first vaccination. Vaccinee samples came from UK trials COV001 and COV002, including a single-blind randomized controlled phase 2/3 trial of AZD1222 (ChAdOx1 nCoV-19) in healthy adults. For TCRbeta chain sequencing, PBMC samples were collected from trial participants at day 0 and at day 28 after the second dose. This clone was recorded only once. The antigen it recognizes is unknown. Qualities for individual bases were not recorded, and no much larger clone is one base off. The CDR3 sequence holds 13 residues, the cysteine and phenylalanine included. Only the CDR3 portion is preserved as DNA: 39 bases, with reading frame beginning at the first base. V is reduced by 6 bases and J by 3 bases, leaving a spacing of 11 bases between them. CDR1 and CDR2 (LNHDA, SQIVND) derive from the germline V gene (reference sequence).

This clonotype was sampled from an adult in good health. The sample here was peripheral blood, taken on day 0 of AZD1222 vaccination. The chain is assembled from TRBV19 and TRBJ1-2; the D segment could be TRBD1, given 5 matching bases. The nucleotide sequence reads TGTGCCAGTAGCACGGGGGGGGACTATGGCTACACCTTC. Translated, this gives CASSTGGDYGYTF.